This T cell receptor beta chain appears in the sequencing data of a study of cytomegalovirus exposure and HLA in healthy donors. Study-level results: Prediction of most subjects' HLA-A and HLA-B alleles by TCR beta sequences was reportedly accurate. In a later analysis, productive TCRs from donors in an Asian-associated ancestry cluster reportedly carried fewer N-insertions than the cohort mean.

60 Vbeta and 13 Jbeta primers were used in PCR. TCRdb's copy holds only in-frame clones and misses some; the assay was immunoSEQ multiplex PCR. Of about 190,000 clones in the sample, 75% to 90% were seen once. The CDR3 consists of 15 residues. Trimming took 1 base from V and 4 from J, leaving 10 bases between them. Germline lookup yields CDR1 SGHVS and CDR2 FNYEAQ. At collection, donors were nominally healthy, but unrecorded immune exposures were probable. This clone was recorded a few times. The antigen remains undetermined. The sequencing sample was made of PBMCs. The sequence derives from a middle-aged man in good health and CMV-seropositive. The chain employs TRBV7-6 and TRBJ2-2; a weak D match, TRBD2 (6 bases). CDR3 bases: TGTGCCAGCAGCTTAGGGGCGGGGATCACCGGGGAGCTGTTTTTT. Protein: CASSLGAGITGELFF.